A selection of T cell receptor beta chains follows, all from one sample in a study of blood T cell repertoires in COVID-19. TCRdb's copy holds only in-frame clones and misses some; the assay was immunoSEQ multiplex PCR. The profile shows some 46,000 clones, 75% to 90% of them singletons. Sequencing was performed on peripheral blood. All receptors come from a man aged 55 to 70 with acute or convalescent COVID-19. Each CDR3 is given with its conserved first and last residue. D genes are given only for firm matches. Clone size, where shown, is once, few, many, or a class for clones that have expanded.

J,length,size,V,D,CDR3,DNA
TRBJ2-1,15,NA,TRBV10-3,NA,CAISERTSSYNEQFF,TGTGCCATCAGTGAGAGGACAAGCTCCTACAATGAGCAGTTCTTC
TRBJ1-4,12,NA,TRBV19,NA,CASSIMREKLFF,TGTGCCAGTAGTATAATGCGTGAAAAACTGTTTTTT
TRBJ2-2,15,NA,TRBV10-3,TRBD1,CATGTGGAFTGELFF,TGTGCCACAGGGACAGGGGGCGCGTTCACCGGGGAGCTGTTTTTT
TRBJ2-7,13,NA,TRBV5-6,NA,CASSPGTYHEQYF,TGTGCCAGCAGCCCCGGGACATACCACGAGCAGTACTTC
TRBJ2-1,15,NA,TRBV19,TRBD2,CASSPLVGGRDKQFF,TGTGCCAGTAGTCCTCTCGTAGGCGGGAGGGATAAGCAGTTCTTC
TRBJ1-5,16,NA,TRBV5-1,NA,CASSTVWGPSRQPQHF,TGCGCCAGCAGTACGGTCTGGGGGCCCTCGAGGCAGCCCCAGCATTTT
TRBJ2-2,13,NA,TRBV7-9,NA,CASSLNRAGELFF,TGTGCCAGCAGTCTTAACAGGGCCGGGGAGCTGTTTTTT
TRBJ1-5,15,NA,TRBV10-2,NA,CASSESAGGNQPQHF,TGCGCCAGCAGTGAGTCGGCAGGGGGCAATCAGCCCCAGCATTTT
TRBJ1-3,18,NA,TRBV5-5,TRBD1,CASSRDGQGVHSGNTIYF,TGTGCCAGCAGCCGGGACGGACAGGGGGTGCACTCTGGAAACACCATATATTTT
TRBJ2-1,13,NA,TRBV24-1,NA,CATSLKFGNEQFF,TGTGCCACCAGCCTTAAGTTCGGGAATGAGCAGTTCTTC
TRBJ2-3,15,NA,TRBV30,TRBD2,CAWGGLAGVIDTQYF,TGTGCCTGGGGAGGACTAGCGGGAGTAATAGATACGCAGTATTTT
TRBJ2-5,15,once,TRBV5-1,TRBD1,CASSFPGQRQETQYF,TGCGCCAGCAGCTTTCCGGGACAGAGACAAGAGACCCAGTACTTC
TRBJ2-1,18,NA,TRBV9,TRBD2,CASSLRTGLAGGVVEQFF,TGTGCCAGCAGCCTCCGTACGGGACTAGCGGGAGGGGTCGTTGAGCAGTTCTTC
TRBJ1-1,14,NA,TRBV9,NA,CASSATGLGTEAFF,TGTGCCAGCAGCGCCACAGGGCTGGGGACTGAAGCTTTCTTT
TRBJ1-6,13,NA,TRBV21-1,NA,CASRRGGNSPLHF,TGTGCCAGTCGAAGAGGGGGCAATTCACCCCTCCACTTT
TRBJ2-6,18,NA,TRBV7-2,NA,CASSVGVGALSGANVLTF,TGTGCCAGCAGCGTTGGGGTGGGGGCGCTTTCTGGGGCCAACGTCCTGACTTTC
TRBJ1-1,15,NA,TRBV6-5,TRBD1,CASRPGQGASTEAFF,TGTGCCAGCAGGCCGGGACAGGGGGCCTCTACTGAAGCTTTCTTT
TRBJ1-5,15,NA,TRBV6-5,NA,CASTSGGWSNQPQHF,TGTGCCAGCACGAGTGGGGGGTGGAGCAATCAGCCCCAGCATTTT
TRBJ2-5,14,NA,TRBV7-2,NA,CASSPTAAQETQYF,TGTGCCAGCAGCCCGACCGCGGCTCAAGAGACCCAGTACTTC
TRBJ1-6,13,NA,TRBV3-1/TRBV3-2,NA,CASSHGFNSPLHF,TGTGCCAGCAGCCACGGGTTTAATTCACCCCTCCACTTT
TRBJ2-7,14,NA,TRBV7-2,NA,CASSLMYSSYEQYF,TGTGCCAGCAGCTTAATGTACAGCTCCTACGAGCAGTACTTC
TRBJ1-2,11,NA,TRBV29-1,TRBD1,CSVGGTGDDTF,TGCAGCGTTGGGGGGACAGGGGATGACACCTTC
TRBJ1-5,15,NA,TRBV14,NA,CASSQDGTRSQPQHF,TGTGCCAGCAGCCAAGACGGGACAAGGAGTCAGCCCCAGCATTTT
TRBJ2-7,15,NA,TRBV28,NA,CASSTQGPGAYEQYF,TGTGCCAGCAGTACACAGGGTCCTGGGGCCTACGAGCAGTACTTC
TRBJ2-1,16,NA,TRBV14,TRBD2,CASSSRLAGGLNEQFF,TGTGCCAGCAGCAGCCGACTGGCGGGAGGTCTGAATGAGCAGTTCTTC
TRBJ2-5,15,NA,TRBV3-1/TRBV3-2,NA,CASSQVWGGGETQYF,TGTGCCAGCAGCCAGGTCTGGGGGGGCGGGGAGACCCAGTACTTC
TRBJ2-2,15,once,TRBV11-3,NA,CASSLGGINTGELFF,TGTGCCAGCAGCTTAGGGGGCATAAACACCGGGGAGCTGTTTTTT
TRBJ2-1,16,NA,TRBV27,TRBD1,CASRGQSKGQDNEQFF,TGTGCCAGCCGGGGACAGTCAAAAGGACAGGACAATGAGCAGTTCTTC
TRBJ1-5,15,NA,TRBV28,NA,CASTQFSGSYQPQHF,TGTGCCAGCACTCAATTTTCCGGGTCATATCAGCCCCAGCATTTT
TRBJ2-1,14,few,TRBV29-1,NA,CSVAVGRGYNEQFF,TGCAGCGTTGCCGTCGGGAGAGGTTACAATGAGCAGTTCTTC
TRBJ1-5,14,few,TRBV30,TRBD1,CAWRGTGEGQPQHF,TGTGCCTGGAGAGGGACAGGGGAGGGTCAGCCCCAGCATTTT
TRBJ1-6,14,NA,TRBV3-1/TRBV3-2,NA,CASSPRESNSPLHF,TGTGCCAGCAGCCCTCGAGAGAGCAATTCACCCCTCCACTTT
TRBJ2-1,13,NA,TRBV19,TRBD2,CATGLVSYNEQFF,TGTGCCACCGGACTAGTTTCCTACAATGAGCAGTTCTTC
TRBJ2-7,20,NA,TRBV28,TRBD2,CASSLRTFMGLAGASYEQYF,TGTGCCAGCAGTTTACGCACTTTTATGGGACTAGCGGGAGCCTCCTACGAGCAGTACTTC
TRBJ1-2,14,NA,TRBV21-1,NA,CASSRDSHIYGYTF,TGTGCCAGCAGCCGGGACAGCCATATCTATGGCTACACCTTC